These 13 T cell receptor beta chains came from one sample sequenced in a study of cytomegalovirus exposure and HLA in healthy donors. It was with 60 Vbeta and 13 Jbeta primers that the PCR ran. The data were produced by immunoSEQ multiplex PCR, yet TCRdb's version contains in-frame clones alone and is incomplete. The sample holds fewer than 200,000 clones, roughly 75% seen once. Specimen: PBMCs. The receptors were sampled from a young man in good health and CMV-seronegative.

This clone was seen just once. The V call is TRBV5-6, the J call TRBJ2-2; D is possibly TRBD2 (5 bases). V lost 2 bases and J lost 3, with 11 bases in between. Germline CDR1 SGHDT, CDR2 YYEEEE. There are 15 residues in the CDR3. CDR3 loop: CASSFRTGYTGELFF. The CDR3 bases are TGTGCCAGCAGCTTTCGGACTGGCTACACCGGGGAGCTGTTTTTT.

The gene calls are TRBV29-1 and TRBJ1-5, with unresolved D. The CDR3 runs to 13 residues. Trimming removed 4 bases from V and 4 bases from J, with 11 bases in between. Germline V CDR1 and CDR2: SQVTM, ANQGSEA. As DNA, the CDR3 is TGCAGCGTTGTTGAGGAACAAAATCAGCCCCAGCATTTT. Encoded protein: CSVVEEQNQPQHF. Drawing the rest from reference TRBV29-1 and TRBJ1-5, the complete variable domain is SAVISQKPSRDICQRGTSLTIQCQVDSQVTMMFWYRQQPGQSLTLIATANQGSEATYESGFVIDKFPISRPNLTFSTLTVSNMSPEDSSIYLCSVVEEQNQPQHFGDGTRLSIL.

The chain joins TRBV18 to TRBJ2-1; 13 positions agree with TRBD2. The germline CDR1 and CDR2 sequences are KGHSH and LQKENI. This CDR3 comprises 15 residues. V was pared by 3 bases and J by 7 bases, with 3 bases of the junction left unmatched. CDR3 bases: TGTGCCAGCTCACCTACTAGCGGGAGGGGGAATGAGCAGTTCTTC. Its protein product is CASSPTSGRGNEQFF. The full variable domain, in which reference TRBV18 and TRBJ2-1 provide the parts outside the CDR3, is NAGVMQNPRHLVRRRGQEARLRCSPMKGHSHVYWYRQLPEEGLKFMVYLQKENIIDESGMPKERFSAEFPKEGPSILRIQQVVRGDSAAYFCASSPTSGRGNEQFFGPGTRLTVL.

The V gene is TRBV4-1, the J gene TRBJ1-5; weak D call: TRBD1 (5 bases). V dropped 4 bases and J dropped 2 bases, with 15 bases sitting between them. The length of the CDR3 is 16 residues. CDR1 is MGHRA and CDR2 is YSYEKL in the germline V gene. CDR3 coding DNA: TGCGCCAGCAGCCGAAACGTGGGGGGGGGCAATCAGCCCCAGCATTTT. Translated, it gives CASSRNVGGGNQPQHF.

The chain couples TRBV7-8 to TRBJ2-5; weak D call: TRBD2 (5 bases). The CDR3 runs to 18 residues. Germline lookup yields CDR1 SGHVS and CDR2 FQNEAQ. V lost 0 bases and J lost 5, with 22 bases in between. CDR3 sequence reads: CASSLAAASFSGQETQYF. As DNA, the CDR3 is TGTGCCAGCAGCTTAGCGGCCGCTAGCTTCTCCGGGCAGGAGACCCAGTACTTC.

The V gene is TRBV7-9, the J gene TRBJ2-1, with a weak D call TRBD1 (6 bases). Trimming took off 5 bases at V and 5 bases at J, with 13 bases between the two ends. The germline CDR1 and CDR2 sequences are SEHNR and FQNEAQ (reference sequence). This CDR3 has 14 amino acids. The CDR3 reads CASSPLTGDNEQFF. The CDR3 bases are TGTGCCAGCAGCCCGCTGACAGGAGACAATGAGCAGTTCTTC.

The chain combines TRBV7-2 with TRBJ2-1, with 9 bases matching TRBD1. The CDR3 is 15 amino acids. The V gene end was trimmed by 1 base and the J gene end by 9 bases; junction bases not matched to a gene: 7. Germline CDR1 is SGHTA and CDR2 is FQGNSA. The CDR3 spells CASSLVVGTGFEQFF. The CDR3 coding sequence is TGTGCCAGCAGCTTAGTCGTTGGGACAGGGTTTGAGCAGTTCTTC.

The chain uses TRBV7-9 and TRBJ2-7, with 7 bases that match TRBD1. From germline, CDR1 is SEHNR and CDR2 FQNEAQ (reference sequence). Losses at the gene ends were 5 bases for V and 6 bases for J; bases not matched to a gene: 13. The CDR3 has 15 residues. Here the CDR3 DNA reads TGTGCCAGCAGCCCCCGGACAGGCCGTAGGGGCGAGCAGTACTTC. The encoded protein is CASSPRTGRRGEQYF. Complete variable domain (other parts from reference TRBV7-9 and TRBJ2-7): DTGVSQNPRHKITKRGQNVTFRCDPISEHNRLYWYRQTLGQGPEFLTYFQNEAQLEKSRLLSDRFSAERPKGSFSTLEIQRTEQGDSAMYLCASSPRTGRRGEQYFGPGTRLTVT.

The J gene is TRBJ1-2, the V gene TRBV19; D perhaps matches TRBD1 (5 bases). CDR3 length equals 15 residues. CDR1 is LNHDA, CDR2 SQIVND, per germline (reference sequence). Trimming cost V 7 bases and J 6 bases, with 21 bases left between them. The CDR3: CASTIGASSGDGYTF. CDR3 nucleotides: TGTGCCAGTACCATAGGGGCCTCAAGTGGGGATGGCTACACCTTC.

J is TRBJ1-1 and V is TRBV6-6; 9 positions agree with TRBD1. In germline, CDR1 is MNHNY, CDR2 SVGAGI (reference sequence). This CDR3 is 15 amino acids long. V dropped 4 bases and J dropped 1; count of bases not matched to a gene: 4. CDR3 protein: CASSFLGQGNTEAFF. The DNA of the CDR3 is TGTGCCAGCAGTTTTTTGGGACAGGGGAACACTGAAGCTTTCTTT.

This chain joins TRBV2 and TRBJ2-7; 11 bases map to TRBD1. The junction had 4 bases not matched to a gene; V was cut back by 6 bases and J by 3 bases. This CDR3 has 14 residues. Germline V gene data show CDR1 as SNHLY and CDR2 as FYNNEI. CDR3 sequence reads: CASSPGQGGYEQYF. As DNA, the CDR3 is TGTGCCAGCAGCCCGGGACAGGGGGGCTACGAGCAGTACTTC.

The chain joins TRBV4-1 to TRBJ2-7; 7 nucleotides align to TRBD2. This CDR3 has 20 residues. Losses at the gene ends were 3 bases for V and 6 bases for J; bases not matched to a gene: 26. CDR1 MGHRA and CDR2 YSYEKL come from the germline V gene. The CDR3 DNA is TGCGCCAGCAGCCACCAGCCCCGGTGGGGCGGGAGCCCCTCCTCACCCGAGCAGTACTTC. Translation gives CASSHQPRWGGSPSSPEQYF.

Comment on this clone: At one end, the junction sequence differs from germline, possibly due to a read error. The V gene is TRBV27, the J gene TRBJ1-2; 12 nucleotides line up with TRBD1. Germline CDR1 reads MNHEY; CDR2 reads SMNVEV (reference sequence). The CDR3 sequence is 14 residues long. The CDR3 bases are TGTGCCGGCAGTCCGGGACAGGGGGCCTATGGCTACACCTTC. Residues: CAGSPGQGAYGYTF.